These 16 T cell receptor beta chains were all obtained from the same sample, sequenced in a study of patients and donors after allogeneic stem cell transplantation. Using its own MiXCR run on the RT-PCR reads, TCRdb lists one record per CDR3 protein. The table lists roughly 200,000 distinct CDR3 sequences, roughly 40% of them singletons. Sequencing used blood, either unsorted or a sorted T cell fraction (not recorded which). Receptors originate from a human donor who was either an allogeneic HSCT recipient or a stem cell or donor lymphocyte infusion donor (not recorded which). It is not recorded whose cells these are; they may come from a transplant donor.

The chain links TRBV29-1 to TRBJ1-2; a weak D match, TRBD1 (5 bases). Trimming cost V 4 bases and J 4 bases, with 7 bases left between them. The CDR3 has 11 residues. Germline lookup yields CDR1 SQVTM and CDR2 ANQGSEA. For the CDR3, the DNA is TGCAGCGTTGTAGGGACCTATGGCTACACCTTC. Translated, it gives CSVVGTYGYTF.

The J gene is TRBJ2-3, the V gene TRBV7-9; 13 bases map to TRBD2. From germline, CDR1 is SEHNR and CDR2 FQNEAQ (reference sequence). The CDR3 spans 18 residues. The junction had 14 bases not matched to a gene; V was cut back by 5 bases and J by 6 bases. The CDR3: CASSHTDLLAGGPDTQYF. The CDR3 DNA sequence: TGTGCCAGCAGCCACACCGACCTACTAGCGGGAGGGCCGGATACGCAGTATTTT.

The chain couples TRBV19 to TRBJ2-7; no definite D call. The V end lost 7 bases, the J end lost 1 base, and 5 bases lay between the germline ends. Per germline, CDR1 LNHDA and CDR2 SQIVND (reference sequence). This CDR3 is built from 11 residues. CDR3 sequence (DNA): TGTGCCAGTATGAGTTCCTACGAGCAGTACTTC. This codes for CASMSSYEQYF.

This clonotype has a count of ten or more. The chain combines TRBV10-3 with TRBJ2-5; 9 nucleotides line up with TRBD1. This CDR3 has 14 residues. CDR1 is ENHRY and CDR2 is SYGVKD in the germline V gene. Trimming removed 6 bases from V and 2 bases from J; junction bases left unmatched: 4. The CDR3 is CAIRGQGKQETQYF. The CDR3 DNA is TGTGCCATCAGAGGACAGGGGAAACAAGAGACCCAGTACTTC.

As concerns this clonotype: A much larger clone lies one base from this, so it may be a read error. CDR3 sequence: CASSRDRYYGYTF. The CDR3, as DNA: TGTGCCAGCAGCCGGGACAGGTACTATGGCTACACCTTC. The rearrangement links TRBV13 to TRBJ1-2, with 8 bases fitting TRBD1. Germline CDR1 is PRHDT and CDR2 is FYEKMQ (reference sequence). V was pared by 5 bases and J by 3 bases, with 2 bases of the junction left unmatched. The CDR3 spans 13 residues.

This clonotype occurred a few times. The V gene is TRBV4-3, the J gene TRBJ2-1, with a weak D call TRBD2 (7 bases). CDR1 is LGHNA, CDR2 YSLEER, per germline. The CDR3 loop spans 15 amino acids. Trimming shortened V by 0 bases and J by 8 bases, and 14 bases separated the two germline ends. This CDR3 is CASSQEVGGGHEQFF. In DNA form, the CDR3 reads TGCGCCAGCAGCCAAGAAGTGGGAGGGGGGCATGAGCAGTTCTTC.

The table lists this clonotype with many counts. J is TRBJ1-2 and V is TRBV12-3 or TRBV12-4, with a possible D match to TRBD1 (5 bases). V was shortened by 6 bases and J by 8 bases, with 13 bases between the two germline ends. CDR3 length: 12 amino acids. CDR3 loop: CASSPGTEGYTF. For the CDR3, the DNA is TGTGCCAGCAGCCCCGGGACCGAAGGCTACACCTTC.

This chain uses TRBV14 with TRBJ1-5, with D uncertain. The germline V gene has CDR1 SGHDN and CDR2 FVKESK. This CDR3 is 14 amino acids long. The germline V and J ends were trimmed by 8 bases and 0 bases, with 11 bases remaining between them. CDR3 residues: CASGGPSSNQPQHF. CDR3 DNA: TGTGCCAGCGGAGGACCGTCTAGCAATCAGCCCCAGCATTTT.

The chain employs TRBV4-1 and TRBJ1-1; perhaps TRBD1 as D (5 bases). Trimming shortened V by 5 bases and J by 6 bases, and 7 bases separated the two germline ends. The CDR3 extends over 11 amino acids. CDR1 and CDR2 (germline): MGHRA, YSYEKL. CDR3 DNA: TGCGCCAGCAGCAGGGGTTCTGAAGCTTTCTTT. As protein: CASSRGSEAFF.

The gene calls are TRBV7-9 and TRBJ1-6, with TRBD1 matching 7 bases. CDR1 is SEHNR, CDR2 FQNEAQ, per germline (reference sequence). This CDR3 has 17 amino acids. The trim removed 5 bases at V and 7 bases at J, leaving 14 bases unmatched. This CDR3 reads CASSRGEGRGSNSPLHF. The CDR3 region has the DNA TGTGCCAGCAGCCGAGGGGAGGGCAGGGGGTCGAATTCACCCCTCCACTTT.

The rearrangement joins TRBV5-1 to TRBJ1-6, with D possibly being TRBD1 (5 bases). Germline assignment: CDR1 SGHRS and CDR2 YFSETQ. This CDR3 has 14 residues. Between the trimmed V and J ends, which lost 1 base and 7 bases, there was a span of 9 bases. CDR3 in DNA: TGCGCCAGCAGCTTGCAGGGAGGAAATTCACCCCTCCACTTT. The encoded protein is CASSLQGGNSPLHF.

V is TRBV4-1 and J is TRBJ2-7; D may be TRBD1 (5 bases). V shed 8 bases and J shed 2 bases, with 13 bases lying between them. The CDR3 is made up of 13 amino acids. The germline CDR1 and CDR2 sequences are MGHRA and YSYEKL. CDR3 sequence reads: CASSGQLAYEQYF. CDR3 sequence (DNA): TGCGCCAGCTCAGGGCAGCTAGCCTACGAGCAGTACTTC.

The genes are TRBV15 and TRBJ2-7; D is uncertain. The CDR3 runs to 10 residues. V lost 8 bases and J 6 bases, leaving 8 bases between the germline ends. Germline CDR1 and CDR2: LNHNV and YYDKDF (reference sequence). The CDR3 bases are TGTGCCACCCTCTCCCGCGAGCAGTACTTC. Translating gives CATLSREQYF.

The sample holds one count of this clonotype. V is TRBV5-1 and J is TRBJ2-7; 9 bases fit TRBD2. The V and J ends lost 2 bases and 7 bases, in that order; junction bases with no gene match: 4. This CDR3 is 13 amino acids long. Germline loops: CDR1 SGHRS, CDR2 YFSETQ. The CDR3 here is CASSFRLADEQYF. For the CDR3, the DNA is TGCGCCAGCAGCTTCAGACTAGCGGATGAGCAGTACTTC.

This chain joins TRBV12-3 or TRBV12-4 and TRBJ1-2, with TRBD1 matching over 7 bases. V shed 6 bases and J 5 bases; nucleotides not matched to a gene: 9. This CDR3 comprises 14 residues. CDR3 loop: CASSYRDRIYGYTF. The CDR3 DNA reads TGTGCCAGCAGCTATAGGGACAGAATTTATGGCTACACCTTC.

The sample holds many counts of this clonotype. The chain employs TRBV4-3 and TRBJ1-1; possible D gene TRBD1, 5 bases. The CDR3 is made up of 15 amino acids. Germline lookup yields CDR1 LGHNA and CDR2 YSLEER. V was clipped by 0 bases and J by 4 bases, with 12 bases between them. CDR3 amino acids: CASSQDRTQGTEAFF. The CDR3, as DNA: TGCGCCAGCAGCCAAGATCGGACGCAGGGCACTGAAGCTTTCTTT.